The 4 T cell receptor beta chains below all came from one sample that was sequenced in a study of blood T cell repertoires in COVID-19. Using immunoSEQ multiplex PCR, the repertoire was profiled, and TCRdb retains in-frame clones only, with some absent. The data show 150,000 or so clones, roughly 82% seen once. The sequenced sample consisted of PBMCs or T cells enriched from blood (not recorded which). The receptors shown here come from a man aged 50 to 59 who had recovered from COVID-19.

V usage is TRBV19 and J usage is TRBJ1-6; D is unresolved. Germline V CDR1 and CDR2: LNHDA, SQIVND (reference sequence). Trimming cost V 5 bases and J 8 bases, with 16 bases left between them. The CDR3 totals 15 residues. The CDR3 bases are TGTGCCAGTAGTCTGGTAGGAAGGGAGGATTCACCCCTCCACTTT. Protein: CASSLVGREDSPLHF.

The chain links TRBV4-1 to TRBJ2-1, with 11 bases matching TRBD2. V was pared by 6 bases and J by 9 bases, with 10 bases of the junction left unmatched. CDR3 size: 15 residues. Looked up from germline, CDR1 is MGHRA and CDR2 is YSYEKL. The CDR3 spells CASRGIAGGQGEQFF. The CDR3 DNA sequence: TGCGCCAGCAGGGGGATAGCGGGGGGGCAAGGTGAGCAGTTCTTC.

In its sample, this clone was seen a few times. The chain recombines TRBV7-2 with TRBJ1-1; a possible D gene is TRBD1 (5 bases). V was trimmed by 5 bases and J by 4 bases, leaving 17 bases between them. CDR3 length: 15 residues. From germline, CDR1 is SGHTA and CDR2 FQGNSA. DNA for the CDR3: TGTGCCAGCAGCCCCAGGGCGGCGCCGGGCACTGAAGCTTTCTTT. Encoded protein: CASSPRAAPGTEAFF.

This clone was recorded at least ten times. The chain recombines TRBV6-6 with TRBJ2-3; D is perhaps TRBD2 (7 bases). Germline CDR1 reads MNHNY; CDR2 reads SVGAGI (reference sequence). The CDR3 covers 15 residues. Deletions cut 8 bases from V and 1 base from J, with 16 bases between. In DNA form, the CDR3 reads TGTGCCAGCTTGGCGGGGGCCATACGCACAGATACGCAGTATTTT. It specifies CASLAGAIRTDTQYF.